A selection of T cell receptor beta chains follows, all from one sample in a study of molecular identifiers for immune sequencing clone quantification. TCRdb ran MiXCR on the PCR reads and lists one entry per CDR3 protein. Of 550,000 to 750,000 distinct CDR3 sequences detected, 15% to 20% appear once; the ten largest clones hold roughly 0.9%. The sequenced sample consisted of naive CD8+ T cells from blood, with Jurkat cell RNA spiked in. The receptors stem from a human donor in good health. Some libraries in this study had Jurkat cell RNA spiked in. Both conserved end residues are part of each CDR3. The order of the fields is D gene, clone size, J gene, V gene, CDR3 DNA, CDR3 protein. D genes are given only for firm matches. The size field is filled for only some rows; it gives once, few, many or a size class.

>NA|many|TRBJ2-7|TRBV4-1
TGCGCCAGCAGCCCTACCCCGGGCAGCTCCTACGAGCAGTACTTC
CASSPTPGSSYEQYF
>TRBD2|many|TRBJ2-1|TRBV9
TGTGCCAGCAGCGAAAGCGGGAGGCCCCCCAGTGAGCAGTTCTTC
CASSESGRPPSEQFF
>NA|few|TRBJ2-1|TRBV4-3
TGCGCCAGCAGCCAAGATTGGAGAAAACCGAATGAGCAGTTCTTC
CASSQDWRKPNEQFF
>NA|NA|TRBJ2-4|TRBV30
TGTGCCTGGAGTTTTCAGGGAACAGCCCAAAACATTCAGCACTTC
CAWSFQGTAQNIQHF
>NA|NA|TRBJ2-2|TRBV10-3
TGTGCCATCAGTGAAAATACCGGGGAGCTGTTTTTT
CAISENTGELFF
>TRBD2|few|TRBJ2-1|TRBV9
TGTGCCAGTGCCGGGGGGGCGGCCAATGAGCAGTTCTTC
CASAGGAANEQFF
>TRBD2|once|TRBJ2-6|TRBV6-2/TRBV6-3
TGTGCCAGCAGTTACTGGACTAGCGGGACTGGGGCCAACGTCCCGACTTTC
CASSYWTSGTGANVPTF
>NA|many|TRBJ2-5|TRBV25-1
TGTGCCAGCAGTGAACTATCACAGACCCAGTACTTC
CASSELSQTQYF
>TRBD2|many|TRBJ2-1|TRBV19
TGTGCCAGTAGTGCGGGGGAGGGGGAGCAGTTCTTC
CASSAGEGEQFF
>NA|many|TRBJ1-4|TRBV20-1
TGCAGTGCTAAGGATAGTGACGAAAAACTGTTTTTT
CSAKDSDEKLFF
>NA|many|TRBJ2-7|TRBV28
TGTGCCAGCAGTGGGACTTTGAGGAGCTACGAGCAGTACTTC
CASSGTLRSYEQYF
>NA|NA|TRBJ2-7|TRBV5-4
TGTGCCAGCAGCCCGCAGGGTCGGGTCGAGCAGTACTTC
CASSPQGRVEQYF
>NA|many|TRBJ1-1|TRBV7-3
TGTGCCAGCAGCTTAAACGGGGGGAGTGGCACTGAAGCTTTCTTT
CASSLNGGSGTEAFF
>NA|NA|TRBJ2-7|TRBV27
TGTGCCAGCAGTTTACTTAACAGCTACGAGCAGTACTTC
CASSLLNSYEQYF
>NA|many|TRBJ1-1|TRBV3-2
TGTGCCAGCAGCCATGACATTAGGAACACTGAAGCTTTCTTT
CASSHDIRNTEAFF
>NA|NA|TRBJ1-1|TRBV20-1
TGCAGTGCACCGCAACCGGGGGTGAAGACTGAAGCTTTCTTT
CSAPQPGVKTEAFF
>NA|many|TRBJ2-3|TRBV24-1
TGTGCCACCAGTGACAGGGTCGCTAGCGACCGCACAGATACGCAGTATTTT
CATSDRVASDRTDTQYF
>NA|NA|TRBJ2-5|TRBV11-1
TGTGCCAGCAGCTTAGAGGTAGCAGCCCAAGAGACCCAGTACTTC
CASSLEVAAQETQYF
>NA|many|TRBJ2-3|TRBV6-2/TRBV6-3
TGTGCCAGCAGTTACCTCCAACCGGGAGCAGATACGCAGTATTTT
CASSYLQPGADTQYF
>TRBD2|many|TRBJ2-3|TRBV14
TGTGCCAGCAGCCAAACGGGACTAGCGGGATTTTCAAATACGCAGTATTTT
CASSQTGLAGFSNTQYF
>NA|many|TRBJ2-7|TRBV28
TGTGCCAGCAGTTTTGCCCCCGGGGGAGAGCAGTACTTC
CASSFAPGGEQYF
>TRBD1|NA|TRBJ1-5|TRBV27
TGTGCCAGCAGTTCAGGGGGAGGCAATCGGCCCCAGCATTTT
CASSSGGGNRPQHF
>NA|many|TRBJ2-7|TRBV20-1
TGCAGTGCTACCTTGGGGGAGCAGTACTTC
CSATLGEQYF
>NA|many|TRBJ1-4|TRBV29-1
TGCAGCGCACGACAGACTAATGAAAAACTGTTTTTT
CSARQTNEKLFF
>TRBD1|many|TRBJ2-7|TRBV27
TGTGCCAGCAGTTCCTCGACAGGGGGTGTGTTCAACGAGCAGTACTTC
CASSSSTGGVFNEQYF
>NA|NA|TRBJ1-5|TRBV19
TGTGCCAGTAGTATTGGCAGATTTAGCAATCAGCCCCAGCATTTT
CASSIGRFSNQPQHF
>NA|many|TRBJ2-3|TRBV24-1
TGTGCCACCAGTGATTCCGGGGAGATCACAGATACGCAGTATTTT
CATSDSGEITDTQYF
>TRBD2|many|TRBJ2-7|TRBV12-3/TRBV12-4
TGTGCCAGCGCCACGGGACTAGCGGCCTACGAGCAGTACTTC
CASATGLAAYEQYF
>TRBD2|many|TRBJ2-3|TRBV4-3
TGCGCCAGCAGCCTATCTAGCGGGAGTGTAACAGATACGCAGTATTTT
CASSLSSGSVTDTQYF
>TRBD2|many|TRBJ2-1|TRBV7-9
TGTGCCAGCAGCTCGGGACTAGCGGGTATGGATGAGCAGTTCTTC
CASSSGLAGMDEQFF
>NA|few|TRBJ1-6|TRBV13
TGTGCCAGCAGCTCCCCCTCCGGTGCCGGAAGCTTTAATTCACCCCTCCACTTT
CASSSPSGAGSFNSPLHF
>NA|many|TRBJ2-1|TRBV7-9
TGTGCCAGCAGCTTACAGGTTGCAGCCTACAATGAGCAGTTCTTC
CASSLQVAAYNEQFF
>TRBD2|NA|TRBJ2-3|TRBV20-1
TGCAGTGTTAGACATGGAGCTGGCGCCCAGCGGGATTCCACAGATACGCAGTATTTT
CSVRHGAGAQRDSTDTQYF
>NA|many|TRBJ2-7|TRBV7-9
TGTGCCAGCAGCGGGAACAGGGCACCCTACGAGCAGTACTTC
CASSGNRAPYEQYF
>NA|NA|TRBJ2-7|TRBV15
TGTGCCACCAGCAAGGACCGGGGCTCCTACGAGCAGTACTTC
CATSKDRGSYEQYF
>NA|few|TRBJ2-7|TRBV19
TGTGCCAGTAGTCCGCGTCCGGGGGACCCATTTTTGTACTTC
CASSPRPGDPFLYF
>NA|NA|TRBJ2-3|TRBV6-2/TRBV6-3
TGTGCCAGCAGATACCTAGAAGATAACACAGATACGCAGTATTTT
CASRYLEDNTDTQYF
>TRBD1|few|TRBJ1-5|TRBV12-3/TRBV12-4
TGTGCCAGCAGTTTCAGTCGACAGGGGGATCAGCCCCAGCATTTT
CASSFSRQGDQPQHF
>TRBD1|many|TRBJ2-1|TRBV14
TGTGCCAGCAGCCAAGGGACAGGGAGGTTCGATGAGCAGTTCTTC
CASSQGTGRFDEQFF
>TRBD2|few|TRBJ2-1|TRBV7-9
TGTGCCAGCAGCCGATCGACTAGCCGGGCTGGGTACAATGAGCAGTTCTTC
CASSRSTSRAGYNEQFF
>NA|many|TRBJ2-1|TRBV6-2/TRBV6-3
NA
CASSYSVAGGTEFF
>NA|many|TRBJ2-7|TRBV4-3
TGCGCCAGCAGCCAAGATCGCCAGCCCTCCTACGAGCAGTACTTC
CASSQDRQPSYEQYF
>TRBD1|many|TRBJ2-1|TRBV7-8
TGTGCCAGCAGCTCGTCGGACAGGGTCCCCAATGAGCAGTTCTTC
CASSSSDRVPNEQFF
>TRBD1|many|TRBJ1-2|TRBV7-9
TGTGCCAGCAGCTCCGGTCCCGGGACAGGGGTCTATGGCTACACCTTC
CASSSGPGTGVYGYTF
>TRBD2|many|TRBJ2-5|TRBV4-1
TGCGCCAGCAGCCAAGAGACTAGCGGGGGCAAAGAGACCCAGTACTTC
CASSQETSGGKETQYF
>NA|few|TRBJ1-1|TRBV7-9
TGTGCCAGCAGCTTACGGGACACGAACACTGAAGCTTTCTTT
CASSLRDTNTEAFF
>TRBD2|many|TRBJ2-1|TRBV7-2
TGTGCCAGCAGCTTAGAGGTCGGCGGGAGGGCCCTTAATGAGCAGTTCTTC
CASSLEVGGRALNEQFF
>NA|NA|TRBJ2-2|TRBV7-9
TGTGCCAGCAGCATGCTACCGGGCCAGACCACCGGGGAGCTGTTTTTT
CASSMLPGQTTGELFF
>TRBD2|many|TRBJ2-7|TRBV5-4
TGTGCCAGCAGCTTGGAGCCTAGCGGGATTAGCGAGCAGTACTTC
CASSLEPSGISEQYF
>NA|many|TRBJ2-2|TRBV3-1
TGTGCCAGCAGCCCCTTTGGGGGGTATAACACCGGGGAGCTGTTTTTT
CASSPFGGYNTGELFF
>NA|many|TRBJ1-1|TRBV29-1
TGCAGCGTTGACGGGGCTGTCAGTGAAGCTTTCTTT
CSVDGAVSEAFF
>NA|few|TRBJ1-5|TRBV6-5
TGTGCCAGCAGCTCAACGGGAAGCCGGCAGCCCCAGCATTTT
CASSSTGSRQPQHF
>TRBD1|many|TRBJ1-1|TRBV25-1
TGTGCCAGCAGGGAGGGACAGGGCACTGAAGCTTTCTTT
CASREGQGTEAFF
>TRBD2|many|TRBJ2-3|TRBV30
TGTGCCTGGAGGATCGCGGGGGGTCATCTCTTCACAGATACGCAGTATTTT
CAWRIAGGHLFTDTQYF
>NA|NA|TRBJ2-1|TRBV28
TGTGCCGGCAGCCAGCTAGGTGAGCAGTTCTTC
CAGSQLGEQFF